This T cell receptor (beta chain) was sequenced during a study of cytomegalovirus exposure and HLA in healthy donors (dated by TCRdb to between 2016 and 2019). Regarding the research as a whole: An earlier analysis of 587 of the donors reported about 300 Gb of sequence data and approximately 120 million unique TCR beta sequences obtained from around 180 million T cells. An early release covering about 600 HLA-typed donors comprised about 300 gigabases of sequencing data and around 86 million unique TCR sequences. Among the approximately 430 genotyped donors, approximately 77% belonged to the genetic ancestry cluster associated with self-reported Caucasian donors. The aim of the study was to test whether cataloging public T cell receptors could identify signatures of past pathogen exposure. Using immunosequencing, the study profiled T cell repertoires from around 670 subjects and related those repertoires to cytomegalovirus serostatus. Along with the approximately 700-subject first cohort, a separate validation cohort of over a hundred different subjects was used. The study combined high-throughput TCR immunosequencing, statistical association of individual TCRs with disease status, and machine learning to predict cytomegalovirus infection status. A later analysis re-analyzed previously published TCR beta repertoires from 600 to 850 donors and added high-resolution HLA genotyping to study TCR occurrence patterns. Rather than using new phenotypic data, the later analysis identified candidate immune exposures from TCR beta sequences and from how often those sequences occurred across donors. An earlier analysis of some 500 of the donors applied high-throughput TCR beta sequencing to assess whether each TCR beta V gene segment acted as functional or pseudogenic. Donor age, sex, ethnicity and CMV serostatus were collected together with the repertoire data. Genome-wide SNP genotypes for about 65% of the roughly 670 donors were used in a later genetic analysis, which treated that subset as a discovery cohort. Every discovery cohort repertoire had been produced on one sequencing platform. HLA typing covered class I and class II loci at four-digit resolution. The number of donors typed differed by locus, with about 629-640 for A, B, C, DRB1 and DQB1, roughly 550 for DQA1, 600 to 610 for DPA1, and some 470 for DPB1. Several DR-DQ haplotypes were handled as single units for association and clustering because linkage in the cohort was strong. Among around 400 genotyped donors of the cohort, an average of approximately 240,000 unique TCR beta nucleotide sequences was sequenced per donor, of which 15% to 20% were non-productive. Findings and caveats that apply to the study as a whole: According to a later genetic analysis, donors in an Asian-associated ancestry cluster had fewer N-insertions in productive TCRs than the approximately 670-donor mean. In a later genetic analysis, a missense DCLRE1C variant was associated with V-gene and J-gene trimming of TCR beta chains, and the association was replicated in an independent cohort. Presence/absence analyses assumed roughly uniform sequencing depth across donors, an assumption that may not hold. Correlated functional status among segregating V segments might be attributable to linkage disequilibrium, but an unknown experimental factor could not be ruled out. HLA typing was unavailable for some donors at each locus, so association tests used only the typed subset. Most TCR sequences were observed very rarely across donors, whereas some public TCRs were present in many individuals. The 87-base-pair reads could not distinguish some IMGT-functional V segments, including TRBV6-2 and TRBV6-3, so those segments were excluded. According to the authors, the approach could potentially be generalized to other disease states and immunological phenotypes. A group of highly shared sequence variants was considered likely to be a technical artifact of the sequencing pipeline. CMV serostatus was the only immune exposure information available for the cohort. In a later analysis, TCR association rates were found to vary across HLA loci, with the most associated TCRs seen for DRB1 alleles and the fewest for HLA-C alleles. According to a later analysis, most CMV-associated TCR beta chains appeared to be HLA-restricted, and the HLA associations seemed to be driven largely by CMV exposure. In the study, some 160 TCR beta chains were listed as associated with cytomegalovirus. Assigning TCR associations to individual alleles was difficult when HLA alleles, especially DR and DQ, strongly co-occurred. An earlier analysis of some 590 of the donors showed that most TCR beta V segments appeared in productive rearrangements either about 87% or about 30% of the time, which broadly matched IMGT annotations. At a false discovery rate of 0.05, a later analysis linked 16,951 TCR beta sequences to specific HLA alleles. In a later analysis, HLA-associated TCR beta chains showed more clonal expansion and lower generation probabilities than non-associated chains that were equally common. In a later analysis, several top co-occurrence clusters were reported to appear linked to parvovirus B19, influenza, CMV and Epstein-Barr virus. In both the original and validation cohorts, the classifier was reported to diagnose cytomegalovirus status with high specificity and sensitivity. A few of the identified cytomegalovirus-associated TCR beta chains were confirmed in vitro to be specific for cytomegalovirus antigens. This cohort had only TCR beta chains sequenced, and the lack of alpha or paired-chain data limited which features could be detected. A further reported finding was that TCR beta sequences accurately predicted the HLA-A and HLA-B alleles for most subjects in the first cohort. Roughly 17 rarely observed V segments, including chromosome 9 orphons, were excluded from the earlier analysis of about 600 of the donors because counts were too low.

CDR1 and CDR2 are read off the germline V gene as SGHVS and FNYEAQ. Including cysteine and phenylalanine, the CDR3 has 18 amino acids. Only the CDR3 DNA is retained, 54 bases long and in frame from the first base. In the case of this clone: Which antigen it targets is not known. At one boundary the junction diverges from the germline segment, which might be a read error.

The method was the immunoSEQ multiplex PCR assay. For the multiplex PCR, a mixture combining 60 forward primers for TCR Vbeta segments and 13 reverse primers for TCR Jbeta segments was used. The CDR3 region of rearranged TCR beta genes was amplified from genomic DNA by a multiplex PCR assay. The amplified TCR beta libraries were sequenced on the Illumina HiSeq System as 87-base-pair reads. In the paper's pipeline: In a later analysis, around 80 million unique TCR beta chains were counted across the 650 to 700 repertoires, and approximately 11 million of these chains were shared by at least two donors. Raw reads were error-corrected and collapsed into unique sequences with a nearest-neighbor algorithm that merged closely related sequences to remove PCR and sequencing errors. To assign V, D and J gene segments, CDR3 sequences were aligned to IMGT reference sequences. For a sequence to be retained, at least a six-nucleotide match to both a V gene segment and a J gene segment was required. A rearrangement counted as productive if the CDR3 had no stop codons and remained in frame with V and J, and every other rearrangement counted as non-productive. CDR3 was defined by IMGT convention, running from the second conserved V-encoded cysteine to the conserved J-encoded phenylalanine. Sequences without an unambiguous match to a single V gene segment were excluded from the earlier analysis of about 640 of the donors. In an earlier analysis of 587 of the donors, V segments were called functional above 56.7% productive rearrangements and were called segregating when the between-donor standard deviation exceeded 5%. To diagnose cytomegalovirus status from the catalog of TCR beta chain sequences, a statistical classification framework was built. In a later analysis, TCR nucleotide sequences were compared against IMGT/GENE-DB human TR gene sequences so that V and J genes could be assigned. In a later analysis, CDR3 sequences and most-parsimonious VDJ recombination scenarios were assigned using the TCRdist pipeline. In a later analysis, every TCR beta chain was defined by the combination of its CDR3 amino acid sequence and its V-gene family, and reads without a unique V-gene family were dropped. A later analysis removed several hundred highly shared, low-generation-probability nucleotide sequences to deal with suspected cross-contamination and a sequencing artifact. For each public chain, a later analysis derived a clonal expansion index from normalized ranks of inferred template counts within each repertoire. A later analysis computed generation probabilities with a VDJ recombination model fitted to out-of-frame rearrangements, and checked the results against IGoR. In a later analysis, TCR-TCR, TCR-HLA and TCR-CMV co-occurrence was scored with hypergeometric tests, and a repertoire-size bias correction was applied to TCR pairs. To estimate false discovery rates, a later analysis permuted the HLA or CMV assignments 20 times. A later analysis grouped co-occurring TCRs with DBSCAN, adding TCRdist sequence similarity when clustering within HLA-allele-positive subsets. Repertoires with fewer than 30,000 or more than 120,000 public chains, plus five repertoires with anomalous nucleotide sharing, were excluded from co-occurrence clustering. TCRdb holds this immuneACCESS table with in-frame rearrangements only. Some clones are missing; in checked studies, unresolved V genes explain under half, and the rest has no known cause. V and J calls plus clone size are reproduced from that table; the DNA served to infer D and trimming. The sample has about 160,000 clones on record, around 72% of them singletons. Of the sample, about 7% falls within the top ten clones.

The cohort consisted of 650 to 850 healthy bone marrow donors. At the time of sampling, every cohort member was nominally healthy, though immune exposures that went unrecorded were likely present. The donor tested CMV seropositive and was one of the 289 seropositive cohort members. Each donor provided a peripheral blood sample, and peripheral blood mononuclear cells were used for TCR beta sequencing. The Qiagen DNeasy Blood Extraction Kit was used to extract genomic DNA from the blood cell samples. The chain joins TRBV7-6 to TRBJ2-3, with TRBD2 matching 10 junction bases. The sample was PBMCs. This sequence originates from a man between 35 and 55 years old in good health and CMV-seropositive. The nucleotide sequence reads TGTGCCAGCAGATTAGGGGCTAGCGGGGGCCCAGCCACAGATACGCAGTATTTT. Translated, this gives CASRLGASGGPATDTQYF.